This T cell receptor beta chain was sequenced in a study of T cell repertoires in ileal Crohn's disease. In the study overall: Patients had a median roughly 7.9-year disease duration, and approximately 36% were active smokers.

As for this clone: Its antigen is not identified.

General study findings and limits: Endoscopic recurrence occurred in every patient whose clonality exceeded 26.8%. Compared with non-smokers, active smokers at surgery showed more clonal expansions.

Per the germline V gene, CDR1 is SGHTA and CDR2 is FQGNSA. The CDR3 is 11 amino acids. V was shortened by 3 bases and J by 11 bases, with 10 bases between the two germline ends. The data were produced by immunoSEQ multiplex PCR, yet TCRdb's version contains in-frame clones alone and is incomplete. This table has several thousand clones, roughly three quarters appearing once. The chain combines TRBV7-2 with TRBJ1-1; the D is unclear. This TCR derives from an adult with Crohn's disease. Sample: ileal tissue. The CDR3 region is CASSFGPNAFF. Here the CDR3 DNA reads TGTGCCAGCAGCTTTGGCCCGAACGCTTTCTTT.